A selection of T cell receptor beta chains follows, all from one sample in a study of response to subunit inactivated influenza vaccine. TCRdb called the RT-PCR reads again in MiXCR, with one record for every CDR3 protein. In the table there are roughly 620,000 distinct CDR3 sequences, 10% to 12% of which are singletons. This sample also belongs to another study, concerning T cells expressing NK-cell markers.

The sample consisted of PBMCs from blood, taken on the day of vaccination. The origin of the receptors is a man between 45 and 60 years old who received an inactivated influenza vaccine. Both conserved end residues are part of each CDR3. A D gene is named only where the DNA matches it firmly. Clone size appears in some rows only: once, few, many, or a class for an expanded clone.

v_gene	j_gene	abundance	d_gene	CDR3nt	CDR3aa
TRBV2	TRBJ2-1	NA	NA	TGTGCCAGCAAGAAGGGAGCTCCCTCCTACAATGAGCAGTTCTTC	CASKKGAPSYNEQFF
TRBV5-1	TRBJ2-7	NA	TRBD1	TGCGCCAGCAGCCCTCAACAGGGGGCGGGGAATGACGAGCAGTACTTC	CASSPQQGAGNDEQYF
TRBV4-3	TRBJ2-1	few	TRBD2	TGCGCCAGCAGCCAAGATCCCGGGGGGGGCAGCTCCTACAATGAGCAGTTCTTC	CASSQDPGGGSSYNEQFF
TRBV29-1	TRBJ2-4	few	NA	TGCAGCGTTGACGTTGGCGGGAACATTCAGTACTTC	CSVDVGGNIQYF
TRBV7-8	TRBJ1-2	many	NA	TGTGCCAGCAGCTTAGCACCTTGGCAGCCAACTAACTATGGCTACACCTTC	CASSLAPWQPTNYGYTF
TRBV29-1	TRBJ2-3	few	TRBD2	TGCAGCGTTGAGCTAGCGGCAGATACGCAGTATTTT	CSVELAADTQYF
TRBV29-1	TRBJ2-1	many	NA	TGCAGCGTTGGAAGAGTAAATGAGCAGTTCTTC	CSVGRVNEQFF
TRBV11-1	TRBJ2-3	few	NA	TGTGCCAGCAGCTTAGAGGGAGGTTCCCCGGTCAGGGGCAATCGAGATACGCAGTATTTT	CASSLEGGSPVRGNRDTQYF
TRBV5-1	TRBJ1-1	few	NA	TGCGCCAGCAGCTTGCAACAGAGGAACACTGAAGCTTTCTTT	CASSLQQRNTEAFF
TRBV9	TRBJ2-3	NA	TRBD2	TGTGCCAGCAGCATGCTAGCGGAGGCTTTAGATACGCAGTATTTT	CASSMLAEALDTQYF
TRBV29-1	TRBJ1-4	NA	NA	TGCAGCGTTAGGACCGACATTAATGAAAAACTGTTTTTT	CSVRTDINEKLFF
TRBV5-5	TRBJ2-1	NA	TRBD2	TGTGCCAGCAGCTACCTACTAGCGGGAAGAAATGAGCAGTTCTTC	CASSYLLAGRNEQFF
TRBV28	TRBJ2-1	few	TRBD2	TGTGCCAGCAGTCGACTAGCGGTCTCCTACAATGAGCAGTTCTTC	CASSRLAVSYNEQFF
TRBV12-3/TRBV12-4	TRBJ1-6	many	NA	TGTGCCAGCAACCGAGACGGAGATAATTCACCCCTCCACTTT	CASNRDGDNSPLHF
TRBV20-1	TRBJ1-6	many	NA	TGCAGTACTAGTGAGAGTGGGGGCAGTTCACCCCTCCACTTT	CSTSESGGSSPLHF
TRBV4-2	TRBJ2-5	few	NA	TGTGCCAGCAGCCAAGAACCCCCGTACCAAGAGACCCAGTACTTC	CASSQEPPYQETQYF
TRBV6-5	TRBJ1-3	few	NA	TGTGCCAGCAGTTACTCAGGGAATGGAAACACCATATATTTT	CASSYSGNGNTIYF
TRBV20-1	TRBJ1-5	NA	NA	TGCAGTGCTACCCGGGGGAGCAATCAGCCCCAGCATTTT	CSATRGSNQPQHF
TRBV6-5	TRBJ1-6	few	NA	TGTGCCAGCAGTTACGGGGGAAGGAATTCACCCCTCCACTTT	CASSYGGRNSPLHF
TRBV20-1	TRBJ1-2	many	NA	TGCAGTGCTAGAGGGAGGTTGGGTGTCAGCTATGGCTACACCTTC	CSARGRLGVSYGYTF
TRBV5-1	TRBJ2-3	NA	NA	TGCGCCAGCGGACGACTAACCAGCACAGATACGCAGTATTTT	CASGRLTSTDTQYF
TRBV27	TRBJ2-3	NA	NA	TGTGCCAGCAGGACCGGGCCTGGGACGCAGTATTTT	CASRTGPGTQYF
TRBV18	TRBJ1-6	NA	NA	TGTGCCAGCTCACCGGAGGGAGGGAACAATAATTCACCCCTCCACTTT	CASSPEGGNNNSPLHF